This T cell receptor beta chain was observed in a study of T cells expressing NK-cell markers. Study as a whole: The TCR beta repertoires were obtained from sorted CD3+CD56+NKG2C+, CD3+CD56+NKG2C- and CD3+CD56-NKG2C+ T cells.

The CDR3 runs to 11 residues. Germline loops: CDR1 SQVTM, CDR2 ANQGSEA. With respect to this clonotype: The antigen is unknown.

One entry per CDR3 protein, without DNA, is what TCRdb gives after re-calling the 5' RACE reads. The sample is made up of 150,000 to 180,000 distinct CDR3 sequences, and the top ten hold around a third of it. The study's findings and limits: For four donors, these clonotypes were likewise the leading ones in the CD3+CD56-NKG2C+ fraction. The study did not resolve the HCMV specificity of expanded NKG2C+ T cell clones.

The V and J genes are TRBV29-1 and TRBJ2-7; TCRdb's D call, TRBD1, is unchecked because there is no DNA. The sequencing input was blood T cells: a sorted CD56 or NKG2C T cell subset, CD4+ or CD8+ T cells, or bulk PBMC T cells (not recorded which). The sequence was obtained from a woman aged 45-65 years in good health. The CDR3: CSGALGYEQYF.